This TCR beta chain was profiled in a study of cytomegalovirus exposure and HLA in healthy donors (dated by TCRdb to 2016 to 2017). With respect to the entire study: According to an earlier analysis of a few hundred of the donors, 150 million to 200 million T cells yielded 100 million or so unique TCR beta sequences and approximately 300 Gb of sequence data. Around 300 gigabases of sequencing data and approximately 85 million unique TCR sequences were included in an early release covering over 600 HLA-typed donors. Of the 398 genotyped donors, 81% were placed in the genetic ancestry cluster associated with self-reported Caucasian donors. The study aimed to test whether signatures of past pathogen exposure could be identified by cataloging public T cell receptors. The study used immunosequencing to profile the T cell repertoires of around 600 subjects and linked those repertoires to cytomegalovirus serostatus. A separate validation cohort of approximately 130 different subjects was used in addition to the approximately 700-subject first cohort. To predict cytomegalovirus infection status, the study combined high-throughput TCR immunosequencing, statistical association of individual TCRs with disease status, and machine learning. A later analysis re-examined previously published TCR beta repertoires from just over 650 donors and added high-resolution HLA genotyping to investigate patterns of TCR occurrence. Rather than drawing on any new phenotypic data, the later analysis identified candidate immune exposures from TCR beta sequences and the way those sequences occurred across donors. An earlier analysis of several hundred of the donors applied high-throughput TCR beta sequencing to assess whether each TCR beta V gene segment acted as functional or pseudogenic. Alongside the repertoire data, information on donor age, sex, ethnicity and CMV serostatus was compiled. Genome-wide SNP genotypes for about 65% of the 666 donors were used in a later genetic analysis, which treated that subset as a discovery cohort. Every repertoire in the discovery cohort had been generated on one and the same sequencing platform. HLA typing included class I and class II loci at four-digit resolution. Typing coverage varied by locus: roughly 620-640 donors for A, B, C, DRB1 and DQB1; some 520 for DQA1; 606 for DPA1; approximately 490 for DPB1. Because of strong linkage in the cohort, five DR-DQ haplotypes were treated as single units for association and clustering. Across some 400 genotyped donors of the cohort, an average of approximately 240,000 unique TCR beta nucleotide sequences per donor were sequenced, and roughly 20% of those sequences were non-productive. Summary of the overall study and its limitations: Immune exposure information for the cohort was limited to CMV serostatus. In a later genetic analysis, fewer N-insertions in productive TCRs were reported among donors in an Asian-associated ancestry cluster than the approximately 710-donor mean. According to a later analysis, TCR association rates differed among HLA loci, with DRB1 alleles showing the most associated TCRs and HLA-C alleles showing the fewest. Over 15 rarely observed V segments, including chromosome 9 orphons, were excluded from the earlier analysis of about 610 of the donors because counts were too low. Sequencing depth was assumed to be roughly uniform across donors in the presence/absence analyses, though that assumption may not hold. A later analysis found that HLA-associated TCR beta chains were more clonally expanded and had lower generation probabilities than equally common non-associated chains. Some IMGT-functional V segments, including TRBV6-2 and TRBV6-3, could not be distinguished by the 87-base-pair reads and were therefore excluded. An association between a missense DCLRE1C variant and V-gene and J-gene trimming of TCR beta chains was found in a later genetic analysis and replicated in an independent cohort. A further reported finding was that TCR beta sequences accurately predicted the HLA-A and HLA-B alleles for most subjects in the first cohort. Most TCR sequences were seen in very few donors, while some public TCRs were found in many individuals. This cohort had only TCR beta chains sequenced, and the lack of alpha or paired-chain data limited which features could be detected. A cluster of highly shared sequence variants was judged likely to be a technical artifact of the sequencing pipeline. According to the authors, the approach could potentially be generalized to other disease states and immunological phenotypes. Correlated functional status among segregating V segments might be attributable to linkage disequilibrium, but an unknown experimental factor could not be ruled out. Specific HLA alleles were associated with 16,951 TCR beta sequences at a false discovery rate of 0.05 in a later analysis. Strong co-occurrence of HLA alleles, especially DR and DQ, made assigning TCR associations to individual alleles difficult. In vitro tests confirmed that a few of the cytomegalovirus-associated TCR beta chains recognize cytomegalovirus antigens. The study listed 150 to 200 TCR beta chains as associated with cytomegalovirus. Because some donors lacked HLA typing at each locus, the association tests relied only on the typed subset. The classifier was reported to diagnose cytomegalovirus status with high specificity and sensitivity in both the original and validation cohorts. An earlier analysis of roughly 570 of the donors showed that most TCR beta V segments appeared in productive rearrangements either about 90% or about 30% of the time, which broadly matched IMGT annotations. Most CMV-associated TCR beta chains appeared to be HLA-restricted in a later analysis, and the HLA associations seemed to be driven largely by CMV exposure. In a later analysis, several top co-occurrence clusters were reported to appear linked to parvovirus B19, influenza, CMV and Epstein-Barr virus.

The library was prepared using the immunoSEQ multiplex PCR assay. The multiplex PCR relied on a mix of 60 forward primers for TCR Vbeta segments and 13 reverse primers for TCR Jbeta segments. A multiplex PCR assay on genomic DNA amplified the CDR3 region of rearranged TCR beta genes. On the Illumina HiSeq System, the amplified TCR beta libraries were sequenced as 87-base-pair reads. In the original analysis: A later analysis tallied tens of millions of unique TCR beta chains across the 666 repertoires, and some 12 million of those chains were shared by two or more donors. Raw reads were error-corrected and collapsed into unique sequences with a nearest-neighbor algorithm that merged closely related sequences to remove PCR and sequencing errors. CDR3 sequences were aligned to IMGT reference sequences to assign V, D and J gene segments. For a sequence to be retained, at least a six-nucleotide match to both a V gene segment and a J gene segment was required. Rearrangements were classified as productive when the CDR3 lacked stop codons and remained in frame with V and J, and all other rearrangements were classified as non-productive. Following IMGT convention, CDR3 was defined as the stretch from the second conserved V-encoded cysteine to the conserved J-encoded phenylalanine. The earlier analysis of 500 to 600 of the donors excluded sequences that lacked an unambiguous match to a single V gene segment. An earlier analysis of roughly 590 of the donors called V segments functional above 56.7% productive rearrangements and segregating when the between-donor standard deviation exceeded 5%. A statistical classification framework was developed to diagnose cytomegalovirus status using the catalog of TCR beta chain sequences. In a later analysis, TCR nucleotide sequences were compared against IMGT/GENE-DB human TR gene sequences so that V and J genes could be assigned. The TCRdist pipeline was used in a later analysis to assign CDR3 sequences and most-parsimonious VDJ recombination scenarios. In a later analysis, every TCR beta chain was defined by the combination of its CDR3 amino acid sequence and its V-gene family, and reads without a unique V-gene family were dropped. A later analysis removed 592 highly shared, low-generation-probability nucleotide sequences to deal with suspected cross-contamination and a sequencing artifact. In a later analysis, a clonal expansion index was calculated for each public chain from normalized within-repertoire ranks of inferred template counts. In a later analysis, generation probabilities were computed using a VDJ recombination model fitted to out-of-frame rearrangements, and the results were checked against IGoR. A later analysis scored TCR-TCR, TCR-HLA and TCR-CMV co-occurrence with hypergeometric tests, applying a repertoire-size bias correction to TCR pairs. To estimate false discovery rates, a later analysis permuted the HLA or CMV assignments 20 times. A later analysis grouped co-occurring TCRs with DBSCAN, adding TCRdist sequence similarity when clustering within HLA-allele-positive subsets. Co-occurrence clustering excluded repertoires with fewer than 30,000 or more than 120,000 public chains, plus five with anomalous nucleotide sharing. This immuneACCESS table, as held by TCRdb, lists in-frame sequences with V and J called but not all clones. Of the missing ones, under half trace to an unresolved V gene in checked studies; the others have no known cause. V and J calls and clone size follow that table, whereas D and trimming were derived from the DNA. This sample holds around 20,000 clones; about 80% were observed only once. The ten largest clones capture about 21% of the sample.

V and J are truncated by 3 bases and 2 bases respectively, leaving an intervening sequence of 10 bases. Inclusive of the bounding cysteine and phenylalanine, the CDR3 is 14 residues long. Here the CDR3 DNA is all that survives: 42 bases in frame from base 1. Based on the germline V gene, the CDR1 and CDR2 sequences are SGHDN and FVKESK. In total, 600 or so healthy bone marrow donors made up the cohort. At the time of sampling, all cohort members were nominally healthy, though unrecorded immune exposures were likely present. Of the roughly 670 cohort members, about 290 had a positive CMV serostatus and about 360 had a negative one, while no CMV serostatus was recorded for the donor. Each donor provided a peripheral blood sample, and peripheral blood mononuclear cells were used for TCR beta sequencing. The Qiagen DNeasy Blood Extraction Kit was used to extract genomic DNA from the blood cell samples.

Comments on this clone: Its antigen is currently not known. The input lacks base qualities; no much larger clone sits a single base away.

The clonotype was recovered from a human donor in good health. Sequenced material: PBMCs. This chain joins TRBV14 to TRBJ2-5; a tentative D match to TRBD1 spans 6 bases. The CDR3 corresponds to CASSQNRAQETQYF. The nucleotide sequence is given as TGTGCCAGCAGCCAGAACAGGGCTCAAGAGACCCAGTACTTC.